The 25 T cell receptor beta chains below were found in one sample sequenced in a study of CD8 T cells in Susac syndrome. With random hexamers, reverse transcription was performed on about 0.5 to 1 ug of RNA. A single record per CDR3 protein comes from TCRdb applying MiXCR to the immunoSEQ multiplex PCR reads. The sample lists around 150,000 distinct CDR3 sequences, over 85% seen once, with roughly 0.13% in the top ten. What was sequenced was CD4+ T cells from PBMCs. Source of these receptors: a human donor in good health.

The chain links TRBV12-3 or TRBV12-4 to TRBJ1-2, with TRBD1 matching 7 bases. Losses at the gene ends were 6 bases for V and 8 bases for J; bases not matched to a gene: 9. The CDR3 extends over 13 amino acids. In nucleotides, the CDR3 is TGTGCCAGCAGCTTGGACAGGAGGGCCGGCTACACCTTC. Protein: CASSLDRRAGYTF.

V and J are TRBV15 and TRBJ2-2, with D uncertain. The germline CDR1 and CDR2 sequences are LNHNV and YYDKDF (reference sequence). The CDR3 is 13 amino acids. Trimming cost V 5 bases and J 5 bases, with 9 bases left between them. The DNA of the CDR3 is TGTGCCACCAGCTGGCGTCGGACCGGGGAGCTGTTTTTT. Residues: CATSWRRTGELFF.

This chain connects TRBV5-4 to TRBJ1-1; no clear D. V was pared by 1 base and J by 1 base, with 2 bases between. The CDR3 is 12 residues long. The germline V gene encodes CDR1 SGHNT and CDR2 YYREEE (reference sequence). CDR3 in DNA: TGTGCCAGCAGCTTGTGGAACACTGAAGCTTTCTTT. Protein product: CASSLWNTEAFF.

The chain is built from TRBV4-3 and TRBJ2-3; the match to TRBD2 covers 8 bases. V lost 1 base to trimming and J lost 2 bases; unmatched junction nucleotides: 8. The CDR3 is 17 amino acids. Looked up from germline, CDR1 is LGHNA and CDR2 is YSLEER. Here the CDR3 DNA reads TGCGCCAGCAGCCAAGGGGTCTCCGGGGGGGTCACAGATACGCAGTATTTT. Translating gives CASSQGVSGGVTDTQYF.

The chain combines TRBV6-1 with TRBJ2-7, with D possibly being TRBD2 (5 bases). Trimming took 6 bases from V and 0 from J, leaving 12 bases between them. This CDR3 spans 14 amino acids. CDR1 and CDR2 (germline): MNHNS, SASEGT. The CDR3 loop reads CASRLASPSYEQYF. For the CDR3, the DNA is TGTGCCAGCAGGTTAGCGAGCCCCTCCTACGAGCAGTACTTC.

The chain links TRBV3-1 to TRBJ1-6; the D is unclear. CDR3 length equals 14 residues. CDR1 and CDR2 (germline): LGHDT, YNNKEL (reference sequence). V was pared by 4 bases and J by 7 bases, with 11 bases between. The CDR3 region has the DNA TGTGCCAGCAGCCGGGGATGGCAAAATTCACCCCTCCACTTT. It encodes CASSRGWQNSPLHF.

The V and J genes are TRBV4-1 and TRBJ2-1, with D perhaps matching TRBD2 (5 bases). Germline assignment: CDR1 MGHRA and CDR2 YSYEKL. The V end was cut by 3 bases, the J end by 5 bases, with 17 bases between. The CDR3 covers 16 residues. CDR3 loop: CASSQVGGSVDNEQFF. DNA of the CDR3: TGCGCCAGCAGCCAGGTCGGTGGTAGCGTTGACAATGAGCAGTTCTTC.

The chain carries TRBV18 and TRBJ1-5, with 7 bases aligning to TRBD1. Germline CDR1 and CDR2: KGHSH and LQKENI. The CDR3 sequence is 14 residues long. With 4 bases clipped from V and 5 bases from J, the junction kept 5 bases outside the gene matches. The chain's CDR3 is CASSHDREDQPQHF. In nucleotides, the CDR3 is TGTGCCAGCTCACACGACAGGGAGGATCAGCCCCAGCATTTT.

The CDR3 coding sequence is TGTGCCAGCAGTCCCAGGGGTATAGAGTCACCCCTCCACTTT. Amino acids: CASSPRGIESPLHF. The J gene is TRBJ1-6, the V gene TRBV6-5; TRBD1 might be the D (6 bases). Germline V gene sequence: CDR1 MNHEY, CDR2 SVGAGI. This CDR3 contains 14 residues. V was clipped by 5 bases and J by 10 bases, with 15 bases between them.

The V call is TRBV7-2, the J call TRBJ2-1; 9 bases are a match to TRBD1. Trimming took 1 base from V and 9 from J; bases not matched to a gene: 10. This CDR3 region has 16 residues. Germline V gene lookup returns CDR1 SGHTA and CDR2 FQGNSA. The CDR3 sequence: CASSLESGQGNTEQFF. The CDR3 DNA reads TGTGCCAGCAGCTTAGAGTCGGGACAGGGTAACACTGAGCAGTTCTTC.

This chain connects TRBV13 to TRBJ1-1; 11 nucleotides agree with TRBD1. Germline V gene lookup returns CDR1 PRHDT and CDR2 FYEKMQ (reference sequence). CDR3 length: 16 amino acids. Trimming at V came to 5 bases and at J to 5 bases, leaving 10 bases not matched to a gene. The CDR3 region is CASSTPGTGGVTEAFF. DNA of the CDR3: TGTGCCAGCAGCACCCCCGGGACAGGGGGGGTGACTGAAGCTTTCTTT.

The chain is built from TRBV18 and TRBJ1-6; 7 positions match TRBD1. The CDR3 sequence is 16 residues long. The trim removed 5 bases at V and 5 bases at J, leaving 9 bases unmatched. The germline CDR1 and CDR2 sequences are KGHSH and LQKENI. The CDR3 reads CASSTNGQANNSPLHF. The CDR3 DNA is TGTGCCAGCTCAACCAATGGACAGGCTAATAATTCACCCCTCCACTTT. The full variable domain, completed using reference TRBV18 and TRBJ1-6, is NAGVMQNPRHLVRRRGQEARLRCSPMKGHSHVYWYRQLPEEGLKFMVYLQKENIIDESGMPKERFSAEFPKEGPSILRIQQVVRGDSAAYFCASSTNGQANNSPLHFGNGTRLTVT.

V gene TRBV4-3 combines with J gene TRBJ1-2, with 7 bases lining up with TRBD1. The trim removed 3 bases at V and 7 bases at J, leaving 14 bases unmatched. The CDR3 has 16 amino acids. Germline V lookup: CDR1 LGHNA, CDR2 YSLEER. CDR3 loop: CASSHPSTGTGSGYTF. CDR3 coding DNA: TGCGCCAGCAGCCATCCTTCGACAGGGACGGGTTCTGGCTACACCTTC.

This chain uses TRBV6-6 with TRBJ2-1; the D gene is possibly TRBD1 (6 bases). Germline loops: CDR1 MNHNY, CDR2 SVGAGI (reference sequence). The CDR3 consists of 13 residues. V was clipped by 8 bases and J by 5 bases, with 13 bases between them. CDR3 nucleotides: TGTGCCAGCGGGACACGAATAAACAATGAGCAGTTCTTC. It specifies CASGTRINNEQFF.

This rearrangement joins TRBV12-3 or TRBV12-4 to TRBJ1-5; a weak D match, TRBD1 (6 bases). The CDR3 sequence is 15 residues long. V was pared by 5 bases and J by 5 bases, with 16 bases between. The CDR3 is CASSQYGNRDQPQHF. CDR3 DNA: TGTGCCAGCAGTCAGTACGGCAACAGGGATCAGCCCCAGCATTTT.

The CDR3, as DNA: TGCGCCAGCAGCCGCGGGACAGAGGACTATGGCTACACCTTC. The encoded protein is CASSRGTEDYGYTF. V gene TRBV4-1 combines with J gene TRBJ1-2, with 7 bases lining up with TRBD1. The V gene's germline CDR1 is MGHRA and CDR2 YSYEKL. The J segment lost 3 bases and the V segment lost 4 bases, leaving 5 bases of the junction unmatched. The CDR3 is made up of 14 amino acids.

This clonotype is a singleton in its sample. V is TRBV5-1 and J is TRBJ2-5; TRBD1 matches at 8 bases. The CDR3 extends over 15 amino acids. V was clipped by 0 bases and J by 2 bases; unmatched bases: 3. The germline gives CDR1 SGHRS, CDR2 YFSETQ. CDR3 residues: CASSLVTGGQETQYF. The DNA of the CDR3 is TGCGCCAGCAGCTTGGTTACAGGGGGACAAGAGACCCAGTACTTC. Complete variable domain (other parts from reference TRBV5-1 and TRBJ2-5): KAGVTQTPRYLIKTRGQQVTLSCSPISGHRSVSWYQQTPGQGLQFLFEYFSETQRNKGNFPGRFSGRQFSNSRSEMNVSTLELGDSALYLCASSLVTGGQETQYFGPGTRLLVL.

The chain uses TRBV4-3 and TRBJ2-3; D is unclear. The CDR3 contains 13 residues. V was trimmed by 1 base and J by 2 bases, leaving 4 bases between them. Germline V gene lookup returns CDR1 LGHNA and CDR2 YSLEER. CDR3 sequence (DNA): TGCGCCAGCAGCCAAGTGTTCACAGATACGCAGTATTTT. Translating gives CASSQVFTDTQYF.

The rearrangement uses TRBV3-1 and TRBJ2-1; 14 bases fit TRBD2. The V gene end was trimmed by 4 bases and the J gene end by 3 bases; junction bases not matched to a gene: 5. Germline lookup yields CDR1 LGHDT and CDR2 YNNKEL (reference sequence). The CDR3 is 17 amino acids. The chain's CDR3 is CASSPTSGGGIYNEQFF. Written as DNA, the CDR3 is TGTGCCAGCAGCCCGACTAGCGGGGGGGGTATCTACAATGAGCAGTTCTTC.

The rearrangement uses TRBV30 and TRBJ2-2, with D possibly TRBD1 on 6 matching bases. This CDR3 is 14 amino acids long. Trimming shortened V by 3 bases and J by 0 bases, and 8 bases separated the two germline ends. Germline V CDR1 and CDR2: GTSNPN, SVGIG (reference sequence). The CDR3 loop reads CAWRDRPNTGELFF. DNA for the CDR3: TGTGCCTGGAGGGACAGACCGAACACCGGGGAGCTGTTTTTT. Full variable domain (rest looked up from reference TRBV30 and TRBJ2-2): SQTIHQWPATLVQPVGSPLSLECTVEGTSNPNLYWYRQAAGRGLQLLFYSVGIGQISSEVPQNLSASRPQDRQFILSSKKLLLSDSGFYLCAWRDRPNTGELFFGEGSRLTVL.

V usage is TRBV2 and J usage is TRBJ2-2, with D perhaps assigned TRBD1 or TRBD2 (5 bases each). The CDR3 is 15 residues long. Per germline, CDR1 SNHLY and CDR2 FYNNEI. The ends were cut back, 3 bases at V and 2 bases at J, with 10 bases in the middle. CDR3 sequence: CASSDVGENTGELFF. CDR3 nucleotides: TGTGCCAGCAGTGATGTGGGGGAAAACACCGGGGAGCTGTTTTTT.

This clonotype was seen only a few times. The V and J genes are TRBV7-3 and TRBJ2-5, with D tentatively TRBD2 (5 bases). The CDR3 spans 15 residues. With 0 bases removed from V and 4 bases from J, the gap between germline ends came to 12 bases. The germline V gene has CDR1 SGHTA and CDR2 FQGTGA. This CDR3 is CASSLTNGRGETQYF. The CDR3 DNA reads TGTGCCAGCAGCTTAACTAACGGACGGGGAGAGACCCAGTACTTC.

This chain uses TRBV5-4 with TRBJ2-4; D is unclear. Trimming removed 0 bases at V and 0 bases at J, with 7 bases between. Germline CDR1 reads SGHNT; CDR2 reads YYREEE (reference sequence). This CDR3 region has 15 residues. CDR3 sequence (DNA): TGTGCCAGCAGCTTGGCTGGGTTAGCCAAAAACATTCAGTACTTC. Translating it yields CASSLAGLAKNIQYF.

The rearrangement links TRBV15 to TRBJ2-3; 7 nucleotides line up with TRBD1. V lost 3 bases, J lost 4 bases, and 4 bases stayed unmatched. CDR3 length: 14 residues. Looked up from germline, CDR1 is LNHNV and CDR2 is YYDKDF (reference sequence). The CDR3: CATSRRQGADTQYF. The DNA of the CDR3 is TGTGCCACCAGCAGGCGACAGGGCGCAGATACGCAGTATTTT.

In its sample, this clonotype was seen once. The chain is built from TRBV18 and TRBJ1-1; unclear D gene. CDR3 length: 14 amino acids. V dropped 6 bases and J dropped 8 bases, with 19 bases sitting between them. Germline CDR1 KGHSH, CDR2 LQKENI. The CDR3 is CASSAPLYGVEAFF. The CDR3 DNA reads TGTGCCAGCTCGGCCCCTCTCTACGGGGTAGAAGCTTTCTTT.